This T cell receptor (beta chain) was obtained from a study of identical twins. General study results and limits: Where out-of-frame alpha sequences were twin-shared, they showed excess low generation probability.

The V and J ends lost 4 bases and 6 bases respectively, with 16 bases between them. This CDR3 is 13 amino acids long. Germline assignment: CDR1 GTSNPN and CDR2 SVGIG (reference sequence). TCRdb fed the 5' RACE reads into MiXCR, producing one record per CDR3 protein. The sample holds under 800,000 distinct CDR3 sequences, approximately 21% seen once. This clonotype occurred many times. Its antigen remains unknown. Another study also made use of these data, one on T cells expressing NK-cell markers. That report notes: Where a handful of donors were concerned, these clonotypes also led the CD3+CD56-NKG2C+ fraction.

The chain has TRBV30 and TRBJ2-7; D is possibly TRBD1 (6 bases). What was sequenced was PBMCs. This TCR came from a woman aged 18-30 years in good health. As DNA, the CDR3 is TGTGCCTGGACCAGGGGTCTCTCGCGCGAGCAGTACTTC. This codes for CAWTRGLSREQYF.